The source of this T cell receptor beta chain is a study of tumor and adjacent non-tumor tissue in lung cancer. The overall study: Histology: 12 adenocarcinoma, a couple of squamous cell carcinoma, 1 small cell lung cancer. Each sample yielded 3.9 million or so productive TCRbeta reads on average. Study outcomes and limitations: Tumor tissue had significantly higher TCR diversity than normal lung.

The CDR3 covers 18 residues. CDR1 is DFQATT, CDR2 SNEGSKA, per germline (reference sequence). Comments on this clonotype: Its antigen is not identified. The junction and the germline gene differ at one end; a read error may be behind it.

A modified ARM-PCR protocol with three rounds of nested PCR amplified TCRbeta. TCRdb called the multiplex PCR reads again in MiXCR, with one record for every CDR3 protein. Among about 200,000 distinct CDR3 sequences listed, 71% were seen once. No cell sorting was done before RNA was extracted from the tissue. The sample taken for sequencing was lung tumor tissue. The clonotype originates from a man aged 55 to 70 with non-small cell lung cancer. This chain links TRBV20-1 with TRBJ2-6; D may be TRBD2 (7 bases). The CDR3 nucleotides read TGCAGTGCTAGAGCAGTGTGGGGGGGCACAGCTGGGGTCAACGTCCTGACTTTC. It yields the protein CSARAVWGGTAGVNVLTF.